This T cell receptor beta chain was sequenced for a study of control samples from healthy donors and cancer patients. Sequencing used immunoSEQ multiplex PCR; TCRdb keeps in-frame clones, though not all of them. There are roughly 130,000 clones in the sample; around 96% occur only once, and around 3.6% lies in the top ten. This CDR3 region has 14 residues. V was clipped by 6 bases and J by 3 bases; unmatched bases: 5. Germline V gene data show CDR1 as SGHVS and CDR2 as FQNEAQ. The specimen sequenced was blood. This receptor was obtained from a man aged 30 to 45 in good health. V and J are TRBV7-8 and TRBJ2-7, with TRBD1 matching 10 bases. The CDR3 bases are TGTGCCAGCAGGCCGGGACAGGGGTTCTACGAGCAGTACTTC. It specifies CASRPGQGFYEQYF.